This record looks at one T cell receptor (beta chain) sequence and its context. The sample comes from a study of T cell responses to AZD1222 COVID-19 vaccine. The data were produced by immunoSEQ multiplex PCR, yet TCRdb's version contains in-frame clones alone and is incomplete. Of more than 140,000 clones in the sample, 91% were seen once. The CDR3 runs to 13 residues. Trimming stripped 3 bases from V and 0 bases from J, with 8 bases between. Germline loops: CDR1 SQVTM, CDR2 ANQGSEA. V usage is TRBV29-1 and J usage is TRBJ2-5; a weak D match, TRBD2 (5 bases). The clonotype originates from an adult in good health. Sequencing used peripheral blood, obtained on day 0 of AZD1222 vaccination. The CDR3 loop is CSVDPGNQETQYF. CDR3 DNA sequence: TGCAGCGTTGATCCGGGGAACCAAGAGACCCAGTACTTC.